This T cell receptor beta chain was profiled in a study of CD8 T cells in Susac syndrome. Random-hexamer reverse transcription was applied to about 0.45 to 1 ug RNA. TCRdb itself ran the immunoSEQ multiplex PCR reads through MiXCR, one entry per CDR3 protein. The table shows roughly 190,000 distinct CDR3 sequences, with nearly 97% occurring only once. The germline V and J ends were trimmed by 5 bases and 9 bases, with 11 bases remaining between them. CDR3 length: 12 amino acids. The germline CDR1 and CDR2 sequences are MNHEY and SMNVEV (reference sequence). Purification of the CD8+ and CD4+ T cells relied on negative isolation, and TEMRA cells underwent FACS enrichment.

Specimen: CD4+ T cells from PBMCs. This TCR derives from a human donor with Susac syndrome. This chain links TRBV27 with TRBJ1-5, with D unresolved. The CDR3 sequence is CASSRVLGPQHF. The CDR3 DNA sequence: TGTGCCAGCAGTCGGGTCCTAGGGCCCCAGCATTTT.